The TCR beta chain described here comes from a study of T cell responses to AZD1222 COVID-19 vaccine. Study-level points and caveats: Samples come after the peak T cell response, not at day 14. Dominant at 160-218 and 743-854, vaccine-associated CD4 TCRs also spanned spike. Baseline seropositivity characterized only a handful of AZD1222 recipients.

Germline V lookup: CDR1 SGHDT, CDR2 YYEEEE. The ends lost 3 bases at V and 5 bases at J; junction bases unmatched: 12. The CDR3 has 17 amino acids. Comments on this clone: The antigen remains undetermined.

The analysis combined second doses at about 4 or about 12 weeks. The table came from immunoSEQ multiplex PCR; TCRdb's copy has only in-frame clones and leaves some out. The sample carries tens of thousands of clones, approximately 80% recorded once. The chain combines TRBV5-6 with TRBJ2-2; 8 bases line up with TRBD1. The source of this sequence is an adult who received the AZD1222 COVID-19 vaccine. This specimen was peripheral blood, taken 28 days after the second AZD1222 dose. CDR3 sequence: CASSSTGTGGRTGELFF. As DNA, the CDR3 is TGTGCCAGCAGCTCGACCGGGACAGGTGGTAGGACCGGGGAGCTGTTTTTT.